The following is a T cell receptor beta chain sequence with its context. No antigen is known for it. This specimen comes from a study of CXCR3-negative and CXCR3-positive naive CD8 T cells (dated by TCRdb to about 2019). For the study in its entirety: In total, roughly 130 million TRB reads were obtained, corresponding to roughly 1.5 +/- 0.3 million reads per library. Diversity and physicochemical repertoire analyses were performed on about a dozen donors pooled from two independent experiments. The TRBV-TRBJ cluster analysis covered naive subsets from a handful of donors and memory cells from 3 donors. On the study overall, not on this receptor specifically: Surface CD5, linked to self-reactivity in mice, was comparable between naive subsets; TCR interaction strength was therefore also inferred from TRB CDR3 physicochemical properties. Within the same donor, TRBV-TRBJ usage looked similar between naive CXCR3-negative and CXCR3-positive cells, but memory cells had distinct patterns. Freshly isolated PBMCs were used for most assays because CXCR3 expression went down partially after cryopreservation. Both naive subsets had comparably high repertoire diversity, while memory CD8+ T cells had much lower repertoire diversity. Compared with CXCR3-negative naive cells, CXCR3-positive naive cells had TRB CDR3s with higher hydrophobicity (lower Kidera factor 4), lower energy, and higher strength and volume indices.

For every CD8+ T cell subset, some 310,000 cells were flow-sorted straight into RLT lysis buffer, and each subset was sorted in triplicate. To exclude memory contaminants, naive CD8+ T cells were stringently defined as CD45RO-CCR7+CD27+CD95-. Using standard density gradient centrifugation, peripheral blood mononuclear cells were isolated from buffy coats. A FACSAria III was used to flow-sort naive CXCR3-negative and CXCR3-positive CD8+ T cells. Total RNA was extracted from sorted cells using an RNeasy Mini Kit. Reading the germline V gene gives CDR1 SQVTM and CDR2 ANQGSEA. CDR3 length: 15 amino acids, cysteine to phenylalanine. DNA for this receptor is not on file. TCRdb records NextSeq 550 as the sequencer. The Human TCR Profiling Kit (MiLaboratory) was used to make UMI-labeled 5' RACE TRB cDNA libraries. cDNA synthesis used the entire amount of extracted RNA, and PCR amplification then used the entire amount of cDNA produced. Libraries were prepared in parallel using an identical number of PCR cycles. On the authors' methods: With a minimum of two reads required per UMI, MIGEC and MiXCR pulled out about 53,000 +/- 10,000 unique UMI-labeled TRB cDNA molecules from each library. Each library averaged approximately 40,000 +/- 10,000 functional in-frame TRB CDR3 nucleotide clonotypes without stop codons. After each sample was downsampled to 5000 UMI-labeled TRB molecules, VDJtools was used to calculate diversity metrics such as normalized Shannon-Wiener and Chao1. For the central five CDR3 residues, VDJtools calculated physicochemical properties weighted by clonotype size, namely interaction energy, strength, volume and Kidera factor 4. Based on TCRdb reprocessing of the reads, there is one entry per CDR3 protein sequence, and DNA is missing. TCRdb, not the authors, supplied the V and J calls. Per the sample table, the count is roughly 70,000 distinct CDR3 sequences. Jointly, the top ten make up about 1.5% of the sample.

This clonotype was obtained from a human donor in good health. Some clones in this sample may be carry-over from other donors' samples. Material: naive CXCR3- CD8+ T cells from blood. The label giving this sample's cell subset or site can be read as: CD45RO-CCR7+CD27+CD95- naive CD8+ T cells lacking CXCR3 (TNR3-). The chain links TRBV29-1 with TRBJ2-7; TCRdb picks TRBD2, but there is no DNA to check that call. CDR3 sequence: CSVEDTLREYNEQYF.